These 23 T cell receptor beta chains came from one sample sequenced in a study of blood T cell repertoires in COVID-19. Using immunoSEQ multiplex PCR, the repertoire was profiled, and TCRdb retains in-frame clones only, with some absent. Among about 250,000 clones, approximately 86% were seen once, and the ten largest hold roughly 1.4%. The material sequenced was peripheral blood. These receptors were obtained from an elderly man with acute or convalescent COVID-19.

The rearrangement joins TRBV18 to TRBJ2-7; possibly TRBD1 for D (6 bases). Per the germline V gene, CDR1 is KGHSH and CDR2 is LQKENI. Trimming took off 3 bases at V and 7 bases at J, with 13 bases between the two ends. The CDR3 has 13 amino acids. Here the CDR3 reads CASSPAGAEEQYF. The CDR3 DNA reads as TGTGCCAGCTCACCGGCAGGGGCTGAGGAGCAGTACTTC.

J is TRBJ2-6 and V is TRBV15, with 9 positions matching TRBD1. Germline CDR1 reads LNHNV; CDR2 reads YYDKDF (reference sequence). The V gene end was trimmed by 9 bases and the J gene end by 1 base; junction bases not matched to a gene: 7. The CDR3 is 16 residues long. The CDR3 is CATETGGSSGANVLTF. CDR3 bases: TGTGCCACTGAGACAGGGGGATCGTCTGGGGCCAACGTCCTGACTTTC.

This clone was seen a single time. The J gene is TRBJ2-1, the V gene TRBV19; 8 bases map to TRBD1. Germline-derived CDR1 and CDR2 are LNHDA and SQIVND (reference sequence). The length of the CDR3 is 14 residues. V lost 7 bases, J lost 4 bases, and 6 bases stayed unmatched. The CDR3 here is CASNSQGAYNEQFF. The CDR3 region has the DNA TGTGCCAGTAATTCCCAGGGGGCATACAATGAGCAGTTCTTC.

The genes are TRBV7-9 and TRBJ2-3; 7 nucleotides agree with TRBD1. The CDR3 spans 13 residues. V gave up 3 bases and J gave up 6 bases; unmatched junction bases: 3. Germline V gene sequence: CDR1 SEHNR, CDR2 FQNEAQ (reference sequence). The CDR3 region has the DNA TGTGCCAGCAGCTTCATACAGGGGGATACGCAGTATTTT. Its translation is CASSFIQGDTQYF.

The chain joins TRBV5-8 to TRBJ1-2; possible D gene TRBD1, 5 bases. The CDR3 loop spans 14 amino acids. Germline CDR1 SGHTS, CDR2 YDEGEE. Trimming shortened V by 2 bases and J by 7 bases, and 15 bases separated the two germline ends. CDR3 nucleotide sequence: TGTGCCAGCAGCTTTCGACAACTTACAGGTGGCTACACCTTC. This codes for CASSFRQLTGGYTF.

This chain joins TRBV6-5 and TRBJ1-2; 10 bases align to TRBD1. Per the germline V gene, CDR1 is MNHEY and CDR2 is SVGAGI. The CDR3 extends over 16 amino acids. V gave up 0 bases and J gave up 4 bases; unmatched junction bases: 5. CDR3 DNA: TGTGCCAGCAGTTACTCGGGGACAGGGGAAAGCTATGGCTACACCTTC. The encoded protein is CASSYSGTGESYGYTF.

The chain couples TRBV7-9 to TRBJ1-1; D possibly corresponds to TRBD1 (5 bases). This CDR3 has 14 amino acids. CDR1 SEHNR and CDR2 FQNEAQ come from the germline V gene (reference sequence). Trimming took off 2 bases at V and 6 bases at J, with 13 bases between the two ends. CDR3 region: CASSLPPQDPEAFF. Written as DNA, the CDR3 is TGTGCCAGCAGCTTACCCCCACAGGATCCTGAAGCTTTCTTT.

The CDR3 bases are TGTGCCAGTAGTCCCAGGACAGGGTTGTACACTGAAGCTTTCTTT. As protein: CASSPRTGLYTEAFF. The chain joins TRBV19 to TRBJ1-1; 8 bases are shared with TRBD1. Germline CDR1 and CDR2: LNHDA and SQIVND (reference sequence). The CDR3 consists of 15 residues. With V trimmed by 5 bases and J by 3 bases, 8 bases remained unmatched.

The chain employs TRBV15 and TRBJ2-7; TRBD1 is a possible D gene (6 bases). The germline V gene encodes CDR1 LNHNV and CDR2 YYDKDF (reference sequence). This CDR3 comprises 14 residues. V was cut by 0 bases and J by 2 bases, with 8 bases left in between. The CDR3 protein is CATSRDQGPYEQYF. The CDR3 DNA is TGTGCCACCAGCAGAGATCAGGGGCCCTACGAGCAGTACTTC.

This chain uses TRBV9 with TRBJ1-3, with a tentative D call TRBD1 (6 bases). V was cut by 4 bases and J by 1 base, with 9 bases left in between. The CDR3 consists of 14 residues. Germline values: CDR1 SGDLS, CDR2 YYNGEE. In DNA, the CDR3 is TGTGCCAGCAGCACGCAGGGGTCTGGAAACACCATATATTTT. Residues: CASSTQGSGNTIYF.

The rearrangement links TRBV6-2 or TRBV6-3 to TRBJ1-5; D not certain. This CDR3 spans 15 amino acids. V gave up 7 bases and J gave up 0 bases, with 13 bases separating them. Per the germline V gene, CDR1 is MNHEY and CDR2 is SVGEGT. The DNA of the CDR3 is TGTGCCAGCACCCCAGTCCGGGGTAGCAATCAGCCCCAGCATTTT. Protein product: CASTPVRGSNQPQHF.

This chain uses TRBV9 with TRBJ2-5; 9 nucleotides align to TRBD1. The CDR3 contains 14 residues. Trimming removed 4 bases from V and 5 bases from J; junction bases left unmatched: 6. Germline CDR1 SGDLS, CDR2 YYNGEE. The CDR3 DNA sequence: TGTGCCAGCAGCCTCCGGGACAGGGTCGAGACCCAGTACTTC. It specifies CASSLRDRVETQYF.

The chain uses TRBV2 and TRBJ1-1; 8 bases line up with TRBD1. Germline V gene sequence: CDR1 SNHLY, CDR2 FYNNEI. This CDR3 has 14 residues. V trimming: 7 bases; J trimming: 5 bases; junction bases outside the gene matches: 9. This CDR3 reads CASTFRQGRTEAFF. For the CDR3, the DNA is TGTGCCAGCACCTTTCGACAGGGGAGAACTGAAGCTTTCTTT.

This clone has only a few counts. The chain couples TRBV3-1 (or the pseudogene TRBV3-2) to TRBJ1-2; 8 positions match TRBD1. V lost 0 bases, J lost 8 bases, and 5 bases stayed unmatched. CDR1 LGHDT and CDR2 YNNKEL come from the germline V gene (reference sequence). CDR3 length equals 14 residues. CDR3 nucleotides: TGTGCCAGCAGCCAAGACCAGACAGGGGCGGGCTACACCTTC. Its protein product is CASSQDQTGAGYTF.

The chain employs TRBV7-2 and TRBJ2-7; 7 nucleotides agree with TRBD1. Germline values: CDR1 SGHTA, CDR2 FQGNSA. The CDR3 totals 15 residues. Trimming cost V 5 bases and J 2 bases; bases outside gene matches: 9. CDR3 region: CASSKRTGVPYEQYF. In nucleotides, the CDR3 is TGTGCCAGCAGCAAACGCACAGGGGTCCCCTACGAGCAGTACTTC.

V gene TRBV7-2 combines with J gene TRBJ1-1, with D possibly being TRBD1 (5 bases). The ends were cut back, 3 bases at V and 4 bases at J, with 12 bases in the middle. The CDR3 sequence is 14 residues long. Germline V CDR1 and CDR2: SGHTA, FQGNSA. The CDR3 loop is CASSFGGGGTEAFF. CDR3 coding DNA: TGTGCCAGCAGCTTTGGGGGAGGTGGCACTGAAGCTTTCTTT.

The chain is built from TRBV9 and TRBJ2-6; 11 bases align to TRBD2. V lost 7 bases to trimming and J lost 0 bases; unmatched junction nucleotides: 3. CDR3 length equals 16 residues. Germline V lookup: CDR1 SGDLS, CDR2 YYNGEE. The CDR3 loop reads CASGLAGLSGANVLTF. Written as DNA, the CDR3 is TGTGCCAGCGGACTAGCGGGCCTCTCTGGGGCCAACGTCCTGACTTTC.

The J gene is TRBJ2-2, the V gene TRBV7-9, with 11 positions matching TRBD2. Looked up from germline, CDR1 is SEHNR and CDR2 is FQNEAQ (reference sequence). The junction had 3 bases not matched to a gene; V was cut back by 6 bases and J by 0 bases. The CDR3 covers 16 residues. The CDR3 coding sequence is TGTGCCAGCAGGACTAGCGGGGATGCGAACACCGGGGAGCTGTTTTTT. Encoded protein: CASRTSGDANTGELFF.

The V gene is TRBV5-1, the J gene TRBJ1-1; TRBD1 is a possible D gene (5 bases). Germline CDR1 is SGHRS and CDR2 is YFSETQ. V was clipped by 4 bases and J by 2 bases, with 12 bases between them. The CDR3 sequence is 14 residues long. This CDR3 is CASSAGTTNTEAFF. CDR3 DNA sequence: TGCGCCAGCAGCGCCGGGACTACAAACACTGAAGCTTTCTTT.

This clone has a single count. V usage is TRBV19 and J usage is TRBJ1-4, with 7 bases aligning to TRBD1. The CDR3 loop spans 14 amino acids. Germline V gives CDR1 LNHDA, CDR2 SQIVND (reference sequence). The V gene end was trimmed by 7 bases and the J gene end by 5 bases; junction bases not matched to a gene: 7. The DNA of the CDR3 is TGTGCCAGTACCCCGGGACAGCACAATGAAAAACTGTTTTTT. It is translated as CASTPGQHNEKLFF.

The CDR3 bases are TGTGCCAGTAGTACCCTCGGGGAGACCCAGTACTTC. Protein sequence: CASSTLGETQYF. The V call is TRBV19, the J call TRBJ2-5, with no clear D. The CDR3 length is 12 residues. Germline V gene sequence: CDR1 LNHDA, CDR2 SQIVND (reference sequence). V was clipped by 4 bases and J by 5 bases, with 8 bases between them.

CDR3 coding DNA: TGTGCCAGCAGCTTAGGGGGCGGGATTACCTACGAGCAGTACTTC. The encoded protein is CASSLGGGITYEQYF. V gene TRBV7-6 combines with J gene TRBJ2-7; tentatively, D is TRBD2 (6 bases). The ends were cut back, 1 base at V and 2 bases at J, with 12 bases in the middle. The CDR3 has 15 amino acids. Per the germline V gene, CDR1 is SGHVS and CDR2 is FNYEAQ.

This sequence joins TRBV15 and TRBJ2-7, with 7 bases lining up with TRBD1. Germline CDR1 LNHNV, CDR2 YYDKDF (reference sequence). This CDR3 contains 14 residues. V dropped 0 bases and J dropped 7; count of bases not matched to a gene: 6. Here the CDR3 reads CATSRDRQGEEQYF. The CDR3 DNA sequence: TGTGCCACCAGCAGAGATCGACAGGGAGAAGAGCAGTACTTC.